The entry that follows covers one TCR beta chain sequence. Its antigen is not known. The data were obtained in a study of cytomegalovirus exposure and HLA in healthy donors. Study results and limitations: Researchers reported that a few CMV-associated chains were confirmed in vitro as CMV antigen-specific. Rare sequences made up most TCRs, while some public TCRs were found in many donors. Exclusion as indistinguishable affected some V segments, including TRBV6-2 and TRBV6-3.

Amplification used 60 Vbeta primers and 13 Jbeta primers. Here immunoSEQ multiplex PCR was the method, and the copy in TCRdb shows in-frame clones only, minus some. The sample gives approximately 130,000 clones, about four fifths of which show up once; about 1% is in the top ten. This CDR3 is 14 amino acids long. J gave up 6 bases and V 7 bases, and 8 bases lay outside the gene matches. Germline V gene lookup returns CDR1 LNHDA and CDR2 SQIVND (reference sequence). The sample taken for sequencing was PBMCs. The chain couples TRBV19 to TRBJ1-5; TRBD1 agrees at 8 bases. This clonotype was obtained from a male donor in good health and CMV-seronegative. The CDR3 region has the DNA TGTGCCAGTAACGACAGGGGAGGAGGTCAGCCCCAGCATTTT. The encoded protein is CASNDRGGGQPQHF.